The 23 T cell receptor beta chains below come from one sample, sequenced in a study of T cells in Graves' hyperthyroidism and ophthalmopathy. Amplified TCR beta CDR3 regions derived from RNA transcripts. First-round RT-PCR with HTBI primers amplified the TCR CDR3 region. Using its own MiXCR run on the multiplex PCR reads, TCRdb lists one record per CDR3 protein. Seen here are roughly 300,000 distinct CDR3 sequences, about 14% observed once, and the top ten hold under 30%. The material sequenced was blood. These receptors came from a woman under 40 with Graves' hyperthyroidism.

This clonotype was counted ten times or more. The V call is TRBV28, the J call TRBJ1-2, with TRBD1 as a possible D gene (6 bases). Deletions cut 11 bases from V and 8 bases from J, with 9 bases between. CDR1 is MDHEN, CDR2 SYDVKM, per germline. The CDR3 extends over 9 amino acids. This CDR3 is CACGGGYTF. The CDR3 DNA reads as TGTGCCTGTGGGGGCGGCTACACCTTC.

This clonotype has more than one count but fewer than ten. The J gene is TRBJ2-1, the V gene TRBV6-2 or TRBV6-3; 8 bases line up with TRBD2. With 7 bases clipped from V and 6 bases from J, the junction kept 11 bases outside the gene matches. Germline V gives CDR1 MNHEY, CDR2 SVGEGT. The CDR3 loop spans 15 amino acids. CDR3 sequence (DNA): TGTGCCAGCACCGACCTCCCACTAGCGGTCAATGAGCAGTTCTTC. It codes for CASTDLPLAVNEQFF.

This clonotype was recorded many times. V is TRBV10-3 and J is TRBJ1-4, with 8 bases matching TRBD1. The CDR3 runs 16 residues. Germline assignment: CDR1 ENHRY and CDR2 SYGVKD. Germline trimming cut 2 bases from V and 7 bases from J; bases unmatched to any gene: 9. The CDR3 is CAISENSAGGREKLFF. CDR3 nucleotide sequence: TGTGCCATCAGTGAGAATTCTGCAGGGGGCCGTGAAAAACTGTTTTTT.

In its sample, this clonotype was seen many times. The CDR3 reads CASSPEIRAETQETQYF. The CDR3 DNA reads as TGTGCCAGCAGCCCCGAGATCCGCGCGGAAACCCAAGAGACCCAGTACTTC. The chain combines TRBV11-2 with TRBJ2-5; no definite D call. Trimming shortened V by 5 bases and J by 1 base, and 20 bases separated the two germline ends. The CDR3 runs to 17 residues. CDR1 is SGHAT and CDR2 is FQNNGV in the germline V gene.

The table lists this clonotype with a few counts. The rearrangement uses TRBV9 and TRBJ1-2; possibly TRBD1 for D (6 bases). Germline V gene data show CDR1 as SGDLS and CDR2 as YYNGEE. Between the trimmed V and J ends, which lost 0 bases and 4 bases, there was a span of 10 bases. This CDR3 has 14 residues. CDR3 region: CASSVEGVSYGYTF. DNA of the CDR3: TGTGCCAGCAGCGTAGAGGGGGTCTCCTATGGCTACACCTTC.

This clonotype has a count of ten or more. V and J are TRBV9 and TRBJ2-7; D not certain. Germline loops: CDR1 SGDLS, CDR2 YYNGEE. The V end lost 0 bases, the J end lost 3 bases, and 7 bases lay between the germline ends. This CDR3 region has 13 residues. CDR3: CASSVGSDYEQYF. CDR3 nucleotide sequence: TGTGCCAGCAGCGTAGGGAGCGACTACGAGCAGTACTTC.

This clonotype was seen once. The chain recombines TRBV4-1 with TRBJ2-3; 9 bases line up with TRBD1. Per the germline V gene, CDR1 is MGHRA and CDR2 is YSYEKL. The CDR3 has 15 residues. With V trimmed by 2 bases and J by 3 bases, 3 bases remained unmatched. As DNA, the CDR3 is TGCGCCAGCAGCCAACGGGACAGGGAAACAGATACGCAGTATTTT. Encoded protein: CASSQRDRETDTQYF.

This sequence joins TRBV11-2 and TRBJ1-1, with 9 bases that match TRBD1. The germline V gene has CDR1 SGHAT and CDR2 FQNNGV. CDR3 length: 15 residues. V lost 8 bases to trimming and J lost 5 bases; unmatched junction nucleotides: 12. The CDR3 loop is CASSLFATGGTEAFF. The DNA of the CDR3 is TGTGCCAGCTCACTGTTCGCGACAGGGGGTACTGAAGCTTTCTTT. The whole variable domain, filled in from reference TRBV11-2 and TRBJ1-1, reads EAGVAQSPRYKIIEKRQSVAFWCNPISGHATLYWYQQILGQGPKLLIQFQNNGVVDDSQLPKDRFSAERLKGVDSTLKIQPAKLEDSAVYLCASSLFATGGTEAFFGQGTRLTVV.

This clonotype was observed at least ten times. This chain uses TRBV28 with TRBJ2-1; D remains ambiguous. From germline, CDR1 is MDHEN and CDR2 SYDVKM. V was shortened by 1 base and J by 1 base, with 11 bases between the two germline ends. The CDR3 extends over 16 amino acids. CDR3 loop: CASSLSRTVSYNEQFF. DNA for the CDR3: TGTGCCAGCAGTTTATCAAGGACGGTGTCCTACAATGAGCAGTTCTTC. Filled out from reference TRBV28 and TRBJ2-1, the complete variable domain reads DVKVTQSSRYLVKRTGEKVFLECVQDMDHENMFWYRQDPGLGLRLIYFSYDVKMKEKGDIPEGYSVSREKKERFSLILESASTNQTSMYLCASSLSRTVSYNEQFFGPGTRLTVL.

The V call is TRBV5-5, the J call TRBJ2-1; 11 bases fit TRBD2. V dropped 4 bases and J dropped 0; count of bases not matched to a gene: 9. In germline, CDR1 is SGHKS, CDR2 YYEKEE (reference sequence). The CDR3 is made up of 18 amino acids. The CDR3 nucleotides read TGTGCCAGCAGCGGGAGGCTAGCGGGAGGCTCCTCCTACAATGAGCAGTTCTTC. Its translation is CASSGRLAGGSSYNEQFF.

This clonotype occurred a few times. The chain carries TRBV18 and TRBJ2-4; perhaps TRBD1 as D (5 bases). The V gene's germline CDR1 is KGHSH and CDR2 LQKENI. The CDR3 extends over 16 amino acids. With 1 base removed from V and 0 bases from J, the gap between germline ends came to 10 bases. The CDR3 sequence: CASSPQGPLAKNIQYF. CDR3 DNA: TGTGCCAGCTCACCACAGGGGCCTTTAGCCAAAAACATTCAGTACTTC. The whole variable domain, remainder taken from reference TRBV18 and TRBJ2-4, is NAGVMQNPRHLVRRRGQEARLRCSPMKGHSHVYWYRQLPEEGLKFMVYLQKENIIDESGMPKERFSAEFPKEGPSILRIQQVVRGDSAAYFCASSPQGPLAKNIQYFGAGTRLSVL.

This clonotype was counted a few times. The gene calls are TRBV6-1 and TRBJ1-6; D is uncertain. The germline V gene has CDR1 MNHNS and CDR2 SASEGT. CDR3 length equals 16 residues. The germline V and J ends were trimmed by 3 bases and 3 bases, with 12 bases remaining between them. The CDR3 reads CASSDGSYYYNSPLHF. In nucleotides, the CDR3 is TGTGCCAGCAGTGACGGGTCCTATTACTATAATTCACCCCTCCACTTT.

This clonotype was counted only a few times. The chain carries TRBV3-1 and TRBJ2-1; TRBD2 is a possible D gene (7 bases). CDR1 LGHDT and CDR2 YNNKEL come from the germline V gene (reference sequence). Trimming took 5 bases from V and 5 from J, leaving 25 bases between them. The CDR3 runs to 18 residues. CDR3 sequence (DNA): TGTGCCAGCAGCTCCCTTAGGGGAAGGGGGAGGGTGAACAATGAGCAGTTCTTC. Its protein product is CASSSLRGRGRVNNEQFF.

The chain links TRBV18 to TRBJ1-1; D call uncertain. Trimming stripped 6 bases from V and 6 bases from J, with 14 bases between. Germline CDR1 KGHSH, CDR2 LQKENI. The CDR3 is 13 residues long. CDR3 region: CASSSDLNAEAFF. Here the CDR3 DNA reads TGTGCCAGCTCCTCGGACCTTAACGCTGAAGCTTTCTTT.

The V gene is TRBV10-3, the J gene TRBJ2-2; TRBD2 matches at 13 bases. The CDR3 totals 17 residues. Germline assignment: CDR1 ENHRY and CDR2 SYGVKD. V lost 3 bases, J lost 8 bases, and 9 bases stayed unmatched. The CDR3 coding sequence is TGTGCCATCAGTGACTGGACCGGGACTAGCGGGAATGGGGAGCTGTTTTTT. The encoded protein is CAISDWTGTSGNGELFF.

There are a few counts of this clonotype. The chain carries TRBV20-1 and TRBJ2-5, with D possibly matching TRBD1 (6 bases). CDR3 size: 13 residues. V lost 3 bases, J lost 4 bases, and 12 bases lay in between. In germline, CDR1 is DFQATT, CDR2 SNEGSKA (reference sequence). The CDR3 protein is CSASKQGGETQYF. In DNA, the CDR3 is TGCAGTGCTAGTAAACAGGGTGGAGAGACCCAGTACTTC.

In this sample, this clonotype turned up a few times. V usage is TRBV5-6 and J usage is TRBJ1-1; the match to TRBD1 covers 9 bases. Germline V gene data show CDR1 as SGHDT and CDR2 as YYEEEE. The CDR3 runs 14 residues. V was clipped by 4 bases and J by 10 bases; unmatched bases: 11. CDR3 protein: CASSPWDRAEGAFF. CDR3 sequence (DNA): TGTGCCAGCAGCCCGTGGGACAGGGCCGAGGGAGCTTTCTTT.

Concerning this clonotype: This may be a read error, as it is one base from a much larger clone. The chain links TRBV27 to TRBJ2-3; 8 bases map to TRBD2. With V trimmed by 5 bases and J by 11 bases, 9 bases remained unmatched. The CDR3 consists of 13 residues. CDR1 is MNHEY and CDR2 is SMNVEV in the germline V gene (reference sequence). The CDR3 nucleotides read TGTGCCAGCAGTAGAGCGGGAGTGGTTATGCAGTATTTT. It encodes CASSRAGVVMQYF.

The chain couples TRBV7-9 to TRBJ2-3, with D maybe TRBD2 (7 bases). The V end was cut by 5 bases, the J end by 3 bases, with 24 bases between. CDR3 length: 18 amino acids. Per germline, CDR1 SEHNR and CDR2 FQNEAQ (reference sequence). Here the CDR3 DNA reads TGTGCCAGCAGCCGAGGATCCGGGGGGCAGGGGAGGACAGATACGCAGTATTTT. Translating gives CASSRGSGGQGRTDTQYF.

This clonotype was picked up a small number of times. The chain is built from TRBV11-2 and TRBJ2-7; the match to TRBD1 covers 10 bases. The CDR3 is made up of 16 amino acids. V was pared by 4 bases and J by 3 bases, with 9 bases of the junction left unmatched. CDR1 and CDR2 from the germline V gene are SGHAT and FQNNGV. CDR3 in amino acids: CASSSRLGTGDYEQYF. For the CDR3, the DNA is TGTGCCAGCAGCTCGAGGCTCGGGACAGGGGACTACGAGCAGTACTTC.

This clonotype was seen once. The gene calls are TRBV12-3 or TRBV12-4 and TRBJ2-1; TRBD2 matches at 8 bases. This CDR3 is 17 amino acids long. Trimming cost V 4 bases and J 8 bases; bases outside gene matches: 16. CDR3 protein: CASSSTLGGTSGYEQFF. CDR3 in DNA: TGTGCCAGCAGTTCAACCCTGGGAGGGACTAGTGGTTATGAGCAGTTCTTC.

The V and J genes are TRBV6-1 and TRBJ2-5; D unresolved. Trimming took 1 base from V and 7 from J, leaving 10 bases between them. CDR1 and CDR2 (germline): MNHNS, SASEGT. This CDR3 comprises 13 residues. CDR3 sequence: CASSEVGSWTQYF. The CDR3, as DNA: TGTGCCAGCAGTGAAGTGGGGTCCTGGACCCAGTACTTC.

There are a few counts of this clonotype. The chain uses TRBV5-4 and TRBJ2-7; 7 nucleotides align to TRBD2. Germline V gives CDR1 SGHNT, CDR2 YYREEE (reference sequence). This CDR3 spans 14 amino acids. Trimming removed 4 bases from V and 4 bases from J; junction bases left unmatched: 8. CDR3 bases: TGTGCCAGCAGCCGAGCCGGGACTACGTACGAGCAGTACTTC. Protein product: CASSRAGTTYEQYF. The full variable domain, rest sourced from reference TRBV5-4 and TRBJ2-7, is ETGVTQSPTHLIKTRGQQVTLRCSSQSGHNTVSWYQQALGQGPQFIFQYYREEENGRGNFPPRFSGLQFPNYSSELNVNALELDDSALYLCASSRAGTTYEQYFGPGTRLTVT.